This T cell receptor (beta chain) was sequenced for a study of CD8+CD57+ T cells in acquired aplastic anemia listed by TCRdb under 2018. As for the study more broadly: A mean of about 3.2 ug of DNA, ranging from 0.2 to 27.4 ug, was extracted from sorted CD4+ and CD8+ cells. Healthy donor samples averaged approximately 9.8 million reads for CD4+ and approximately 11 million for CD8+ cells.

TCR repertoires of sorted CD4+ and CD8+ blood T cells from severe aplastic anemia patients and healthy subjects were deep-sequenced in the study. Ficoll-Paque density gradient centrifugation was used to isolate peripheral blood mononuclear cells. Before DNA extraction, CD4+ and CD8+ T cells were sorted with FACS or magnetic beads. The cysteine opens and the phenylalanine closes a CDR3 of 13 amino acids. The only DNA kept is the CDR3, 39 bases in frame from the first base. The germline V gene gives CDR1 as ENHRY and CDR2 as SYGVKD. V gives up 10 bases and J gives up 6 bases, and the segment between their germline ends measures 17 bases. A word on this clonotype: What this receptor recognizes is not known. Nothing much larger sits one base from this clone, and base qualities are not available.

TCR beta VDJ combination and CDR3 sequence profiling used genomic DNA as the template. An Illumina HiSeq 2000 was the platform used for TCR repertoire sequencing. As for the authors' bioinformatics: TRBV/TRBJ rearrangement plots, CDR3 size and DJ length profiles, and Simpson's diversity index were used to evaluate the repertoires. The most abundant DNA sequence in the deep sequencing data was taken as the immunodominant clone. CDR3 amino acid sequences were screened for sharing across subjects and were compared with published repertoires and the VDJdb database. TCRdb handled the public reads itself, with Q25 trimming in fastp and clone calling in MiXCR, and kept productive beta chains. Each CDR3 protein appears once, grouped with its most common genes and DNA. For this entry, the V and J calls and clone size follow TCRdb and not the study's own pipeline. The sample table holds some 190,000 distinct CDR3 sequences, of which approximately 45% were seen once. Roughly 3% of the sample is held by the ten biggest clonotypes.

The study at large found these results: Patients and healthy controls showed no significant difference in CD8+ Simpson's diversity (P=0.060). Roughly 30 CD8+ CDR3 sequences were found to be shared between patients and controls, but these sequences appeared to be highly expressed in patients and within the immunodominant clones of the patients.

The clonotype was recovered from a human donor in good health. The sample was sorted CD4+, CD8+, or CD8+CD57+ T cells (not recorded which) from PBMCs. The chain employs TRBV10-3 and TRBJ2-3, with TRBD2 tentatively as D gene (6 bases match). CDR3 loop: CASLWGGDDTQYF. The sequenced DNA: TGTGCCAGCCTATGGGGAGGAGATGATACGCAGTATTTT.